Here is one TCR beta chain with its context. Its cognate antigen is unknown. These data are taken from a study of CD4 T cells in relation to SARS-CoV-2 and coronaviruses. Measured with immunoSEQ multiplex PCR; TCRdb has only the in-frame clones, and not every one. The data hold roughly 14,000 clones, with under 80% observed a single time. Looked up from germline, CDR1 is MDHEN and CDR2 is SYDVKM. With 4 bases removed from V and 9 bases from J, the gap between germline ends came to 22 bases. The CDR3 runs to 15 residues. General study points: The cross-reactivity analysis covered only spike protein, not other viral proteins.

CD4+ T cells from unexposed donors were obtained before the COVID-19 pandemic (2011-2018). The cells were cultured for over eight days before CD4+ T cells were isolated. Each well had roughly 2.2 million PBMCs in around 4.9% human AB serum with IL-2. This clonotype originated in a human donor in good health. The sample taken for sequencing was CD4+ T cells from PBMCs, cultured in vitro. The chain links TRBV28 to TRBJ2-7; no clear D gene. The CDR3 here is CASSSPGPMGSGQYF. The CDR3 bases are TGTGCCAGCAGTTCCCCCGGGCCTATGGGGTCTGGGCAGTACTTC. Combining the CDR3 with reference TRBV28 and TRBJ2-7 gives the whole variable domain DVKVTQSSRYLVKRTGEKVFLECVQDMDHENMFWYRQDPGLGLRLIYFSYDVKMKEKGDIPEGYSVSREKKERFSLILESASTNQTSMYLCASSSPGPMGSGQYFGPGTRLTVT.